These 25 T cell receptor beta chains were all obtained from the same sample, sequenced in a study of shared clonotypes between healthy human individuals (TCRdb year 2020). Library preparation employed the immunoSEQ multiplex PCR assay. The table comes from immuneACCESS by way of TCRdb, which keeps in-frame sequences with V and J called. Part of the clones is missing from these tables; in studies checked, under half for an unresolved V gene and the rest for unknown reasons. The sample contains around 95,000 clones, around 67% of them found a single time. The ten most abundant clones make up 35% to 55% of the sample. Sequencing input: memory CD8+ T cells sorted from blood. The label giving this sample's cell subset or site can be read as: CD45RO+ cells pooled with CCR7-negative TemRA cells. These receptors all come from a man younger than 40 in good health.

The chain uses TRBV2 and TRBJ2-1; 9 bases match TRBD2. From germline, CDR1 is SNHLY and CDR2 FYNNEI. This CDR3 spans 14 amino acids. V trimming: 8 bases; J trimming: 5 bases; junction bases outside the gene matches: 7. CDR3 region: CASALAGKDNEQFF. The CDR3 nucleotides read TGTGCCAGCGCTCTAGCGGGAAAAGACAATGAGCAGTTCTTC.

V usage is TRBV28 and J usage is TRBJ1-4; 10 positions match TRBD1. Per germline, CDR1 MDHEN and CDR2 SYDVKM. J lost 6 bases, V lost 5 bases, and 3 bases had no gene match. This CDR3 has 14 residues. The CDR3 sequence: CASSPTGGDEKLFF. CDR3 DNA: TGTGCCAGCAGTCCGACAGGGGGCGATGAAAAACTGTTTTTT. Combining the CDR3 with reference TRBV28 and TRBJ1-4 gives the whole variable domain DVKVTQSSRYLVKRTGEKVFLECVQDMDHENMFWYRQDPGLGLRLIYFSYDVKMKEKGDIPEGYSVSREKKERFSLILESASTNQTSMYLCASSPTGGDEKLFFGSGTQLSVL.

The J gene is TRBJ2-7, the V gene TRBV4-1; 7 nucleotides match TRBD2. The germline gives CDR1 MGHRA, CDR2 YSYEKL. With V trimmed by 2 bases and J by 2 bases, 6 bases remained unmatched. This CDR3 is 15 amino acids long. CDR3 sequence (DNA): TGCGCCAGCAGCCAATTCCTAGCGGAACCCTACGAGCAGTACTTC. Translating it yields CASSQFLAEPYEQYF.

A word on this clone: At the DNA level, this CDR3 is encoded by other sequences in the same sample as well. The genes are TRBV7-2 and TRBJ2-1, with 14 bases matching TRBD2. The CDR3 extends over 18 amino acids. Germline loops: CDR1 SGHTA, CDR2 FQGNSA. V dropped 1 base and J dropped 3; count of bases not matched to a gene: 5. The CDR3 bases are TGTGCCAGCAGCTTAGAGGGGACTAGCGGGAGACACTACAATGAGCAGTTCTTC. Translated: CASSLEGTSGRHYNEQFF.

This clone showed up many times. The chain joins TRBV15 to TRBJ2-1; 7 positions match TRBD2. Germline assignment: CDR1 LNHNV and CDR2 YYDKDF (reference sequence). The CDR3 covers 14 residues. Trimming removed 3 bases from V and 5 bases from J; junction bases left unmatched: 4. DNA of the CDR3: TGTGCCACCAGCAGGGGACGGGGGGACAATGAGCAGTTCTTC. Translation: CATSRGRGDNEQFF. The entire variable domain, with the rest obtained from reference TRBV15 and TRBJ2-1, is as follows: DAMVIQNPRYQVTQFGKPVTLSCSQTLNHNVMYWYQQKSSQAPKLLFHYYDKDFNNEADTPDNFQSRRPNTSFCFLDIRSPGLGDTAMYLCATSRGRGDNEQFFGPGTRLTVL.

Many counts were recorded for this clone. V usage is TRBV7-2 and J usage is TRBJ2-5, with TRBD2 matching over 7 bases. V lost 3 bases and J lost 0; bases outside the gene matches: 4. The CDR3 totals 15 residues. Germline CDR1 reads SGHTA; CDR2 reads FQGNSA. The CDR3 DNA follows: TGTGCCAGCAGCTTCTGGGGGGGACACCAAGAGACCCAGTACTTC. Its translation: CASSFWGGHQETQYF.

The CDR3, as DNA: TGCGCCAGCAGTGAGCCACGGACAGGGGGAGGCTACACCTTC. It translates to CASSEPRTGGGYTF. The chain joins TRBV10-2 to TRBJ1-2; TRBD1 matches 10 bases. CDR1 WSHSY and CDR2 SAAADI come from the germline V gene. The CDR3 is 14 residues long. With 2 bases clipped from V and 8 bases from J, the junction kept 5 bases outside the gene matches.

As regards this clone: The sample holds other DNA sequences that translate to the same CDR3. This chain links TRBV7-2 with TRBJ1-3, with D unresolved. Trimming left V 1 base short and J 0 bases short, with 4 bases between. Germline assignment: CDR1 SGHTA and CDR2 FQGNSA. The CDR3 consists of 14 residues. The CDR3 reads CASSLGTSGNTIYF. The CDR3, as DNA: TGTGCCAGCAGCTTAGGGACCTCTGGAAACACCATATATTTT.

The chain combines TRBV5-1 with TRBJ1-2; D possibly corresponds to TRBD1 (5 bases). The ends were cut back, 7 bases at V and 4 bases at J, with 14 bases in the middle. The CDR3 extends over 13 amino acids. Looked up from germline, CDR1 is SGHRS and CDR2 is YFSETQ. CDR3 in DNA: TGCGCCAGCGGGGGACTGACCCCCTATGGCTACACCTTC. This gives the protein CASGGLTPYGYTF.

The rearrangement links TRBV11-2 to TRBJ1-1, with D perhaps TRBD1 (5 bases). CDR3 length equals 14 residues. Trimming shortened V by 0 bases and J by 3 bases, and 8 bases separated the two germline ends. CDR1 is SGHAT and CDR2 is FQNNGV in the germline V gene. The CDR3 nucleotides are TGTGCCAGCAGCTTAGAGTCAGGGTACACTGAAGCTTTCTTT. Encoded protein: CASSLESGYTEAFF.

This clone was counted a single time. The genes are TRBV18 and TRBJ2-3; 12 positions agree with TRBD2. Germline V gene data show CDR1 as KGHSH and CDR2 as LQKENI. CDR3 size: 17 residues. Germline trimming cut 3 bases from V and 6 bases from J; bases unmatched to any gene: 10. Written as DNA, the CDR3 is TGTGCCAGCTCACCCTACCTAGCGGGAGGGCCTTGGGATACGCAGTATTTT. Translation gives CASSPYLAGGPWDTQYF.

The genes are TRBV9 and TRBJ2-7; D unclear. Between the trimmed V and J ends, which lost 0 bases and 2 bases, there was a span of 9 bases. The CDR3 consists of 14 residues. CDR1 is SGDLS, CDR2 YYNGEE, per germline. The DNA of the CDR3 is TGTGCCAGCAGCGTAGTGGACGGAGCCTACGAGCAGTACTTC. This gives the protein CASSVVDGAYEQYF. Full variable domain (missing parts from reference TRBV9 and TRBJ2-7): DSGVTQTPKHLITATGQRVTLRCSPRSGDLSVYWYQQSLDQGLQFLIQYYNGEERAKGNILERFSAQQFPDLHSELNLSSLELGDSALYFCASSVVDGAYEQYFGPGTRLTVT.

V usage is TRBV2 and J usage is TRBJ1-4, with D perhaps matching TRBD1 (5 bases). The CDR3 is 15 amino acids. Germline assignment: CDR1 SNHLY and CDR2 FYNNEI. V was shortened by 5 bases and J by 2 bases, with 12 bases between the two germline ends. CDR3 bases: TGTGCCAGCAGTTTGGGGACGGGGACTAATGAAAAACTGTTTTTT. Its translation is CASSLGTGTNEKLFF.

The chain combines TRBV7-6 with TRBJ2-7; maybe TRBD2 (6 bases). Trimming left V 1 base short and J 7 bases short, with 14 bases between. The V gene's germline CDR1 is SGHVS and CDR2 FNYEAQ. CDR3 size: 14 residues. The CDR3 DNA follows: TGTGCCAGCAGCTTAGAACTAGCTTTGGGGGAGCAGTACTTC. Its translation: CASSLELALGEQYF.

The chain carries TRBV6-6 and TRBJ2-2; D gene ambiguous. The CDR3 runs to 13 residues. CDR1 is MNHNY and CDR2 is SVGAGI in the germline V gene (reference sequence). Trimming left V 0 bases short and J 4 bases short, with 3 bases between. The CDR3 loop is CASSYSSTGELFF. CDR3 nucleotides: TGTGCCAGCAGTTACTCGTCCACCGGGGAGCTGTTTTTT.

The rearrangement links TRBV6-1 to TRBJ2-1, with D perhaps TRBD1 (5 bases). The germline CDR1 and CDR2 sequences are MNHNS and SASEGT. The CDR3 runs to 14 residues. Trimming removed 5 bases from V and 2 bases from J, with 10 bases in between. This CDR3 reads CASSNSGTYNEQFF. CDR3 nucleotides: TGTGCCAGCAGTAACTCAGGGACCTACAATGAGCAGTTCTTC.

This clone was picked up one time. The chain carries TRBV18 and TRBJ2-7; possibly TRBD2 for D (6 bases). CDR1 is KGHSH, CDR2 LQKENI, per germline. This CDR3 region has 13 residues. Trimming removed 6 bases from V and 2 bases from J, with 11 bases in between. The CDR3 is CASSSRGTYEQYF. The CDR3 DNA reads as TGTGCCAGCTCGTCCCGGGGGACCTACGAGCAGTACTTC.

This clone has at least ten counts. V is TRBV25-1 and J is TRBJ2-2; 8 positions agree with TRBD1. The trim removed 5 bases at V and 6 bases at J, leaving 2 bases unmatched. The V gene's germline CDR1 is MGHDK and CDR2 SYGVNS. This CDR3 contains 13 residues. The CDR3 DNA reads as TGTGCCAGCAGTCAGGGGGCCCCCGGGGAGCTGTTTTTT. The encoded protein is CASSQGAPGELFF.

This chain connects TRBV28 to TRBJ2-1, with no clear D. Trimming pared 2 bases from V and 10 bases from J, leaving 15 bases between. Germline V CDR1 and CDR2: MDHEN, SYDVKM. This CDR3 spans 14 amino acids. The CDR3, as DNA: TGTGCCAGCAGTTTAATCGGCCTAAATCGGGAGCAGTTCTTC. Protein product: CASSLIGLNREQFF.

This chain joins TRBV29-1 and TRBJ2-5, with D unresolved. The CDR3 has 11 amino acids. With 1 base removed from V and 5 bases from J, the gap between germline ends came to 5 bases. Germline V gene lookup returns CDR1 SQVTM and CDR2 ANQGSEA. CDR3 amino acids: CSVEGAETQYF. In nucleotides, the CDR3 is TGCAGCGTTGAAGGGGCTGAGACCCAGTACTTC. The complete variable domain, with remaining parts taken from reference TRBV29-1 and TRBJ2-5, reads SAVISQKPSRDICQRGTSLTIQCQVDSQVTMMFWYRQQPGQSLTLIATANQGSEATYESGFVIDKFPISRPNLTFSTLTVSNMSPEDSSIYLCSVEGAETQYFGPGTRLLVL.

This clone is deemed medium-sized. The chain combines TRBV5-4 with TRBJ2-2; D unclear. Trimming pared 4 bases from V and 6 bases from J, leaving 10 bases between. Germline CDR1 is SGHNT and CDR2 is YYREEE (reference sequence). The CDR3 consists of 13 residues. Written as DNA, the CDR3 is TGTGCCAGCAGCCCCGAGCATTCCGGGGAGCTGTTTTTT. It codes for CASSPEHSGELFF. The full variable domain, with the rest looked up from reference TRBV5-4 and TRBJ2-2, is ETGVTQSPTHLIKTRGQQVTLRCSSQSGHNTVSWYQQALGQGPQFIFQYYREEENGRGNFPPRFSGLQFPNYSSELNVNALELDDSALYLCASSPEHSGELFFGEGSRLTVL.

The chain links TRBV5-6 to TRBJ2-1, with TRBD2 matching over 9 bases. The CDR3 runs 17 residues. With 3 bases clipped from V and 7 bases from J, the junction kept 14 bases outside the gene matches. Germline V gene data show CDR1 as SGHDT and CDR2 as YYEEEE. This CDR3 reads CASSSRGLAFNVNEQFF. In DNA form, the CDR3 reads TGTGCCAGCAGCTCGCGGGGACTAGCATTTAACGTAAATGAGCAGTTCTTC.

CDR3 amino acids: CASSEGGENTGELFF. The CDR3 DNA sequence: TGTGCCAGCAGTGAAGGCGGCGAGAACACCGGGGAGCTGTTTTTT. The rearrangement uses TRBV6-4 and TRBJ2-2; D uncertain. CDR1 MRHNA and CDR2 SNTAGT come from the germline V gene. CDR3 length: 15 residues. V was cut by 3 bases and J by 1 base, with 9 bases left in between.

The chain links TRBV18 to TRBJ2-7; 8 nucleotides agree with TRBD1. After removal of 5 bases from V and 0 bases from J, the junction contained 3 bases not matched to a gene. CDR1 and CDR2 from the germline V gene are KGHSH and LQKENI. The length of the CDR3 is 14 residues. The CDR3 loop is CASSGQGNSYEQYF. In nucleotides, the CDR3 is TGTGCCAGCTCAGGACAGGGAAACTCCTACGAGCAGTACTTC.

The CDR3 sequence: CASSSRGRTEAFF. In DNA form, the CDR3 reads TGTGCCAGCAGCAGCAGGGGGCGGACTGAAGCTTTCTTT. V and J are TRBV13 and TRBJ1-1, with 8 bases aligning to TRBD1. Germline CDR1 is PRHDT and CDR2 is FYEKMQ (reference sequence). CDR3 size: 13 residues. V gave up 5 bases and J gave up 5 bases; unmatched junction bases: 4.